Below, 18 T cell receptor beta chains from the same sample are listed, as sequenced in a study of radiation and T cells in renal cell carcinoma. Time point: blood 4 weeks post-SBRT, at nephrectomy. Treatment specified: 15 Gy SBRT to primary tumor, nephrectomy 4 weeks later. Sequencing was performed with immunoSEQ multiplex PCR; in TCRdb, only in-frame clones are kept and a portion is missing. Of about 90,000 clones listed, around 80% are singletons. The sequencing used blood, collected from a patient whose treatment included radiotherapy and nephrectomy. All receptors come from a man aged 60 to 75 with renal cell carcinoma.

This rearrangement joins TRBV7-2 to TRBJ2-7, with TRBD1 as a possible D gene (6 bases). Trimming stripped 5 bases from V and 3 bases from J, with 14 bases between. CDR1 is SGHTA and CDR2 is FQGNSA in the germline V gene. The CDR3 runs to 14 residues. The CDR3 loop reads CASSPSGTNYEQYF. CDR3 DNA: TGTGCCAGCAGCCCATCCGGGACAAACTACGAGCAGTACTTC.

This clone was detected only a few times. The gene calls are TRBV30 and TRBJ1-1, with D unclear. This CDR3 has 11 residues. Germline values: CDR1 GTSNPN, CDR2 SVGIG (reference sequence). Trimming cost V 6 bases and J 1 base, with 6 bases left between them. The CDR3 sequence is CACRGNTEAFF. The CDR3 bases are TGTGCCTGCCGCGGGAACACTGAAGCTTTCTTT.

This clone was seen more than once but under ten times. The genes are TRBV18 and TRBJ1-1, with no clear D. The CDR3 is 17 amino acids. Germline V CDR1 and CDR2: KGHSH, LQKENI. V lost 3 bases and J lost 0, with 17 bases in between. The CDR3 sequence: CASSPGIAESMNTEAFF. The CDR3 bases are TGTGCCAGCTCACCGGGAATCGCGGAGTCTATGAACACTGAAGCTTTCTTT.

CDR3 sequence reads: CASSSNGQGGQPQHF. Written as DNA, the CDR3 is TGTGCCAGTAGTTCGAACGGACAGGGCGGACAGCCCCAGCATTTT. This rearrangement joins TRBV19 to TRBJ1-5; 8 bases match TRBD1. Unmatched junction bases numbered 10, after V lost 5 bases and J lost 7 bases. CDR1 is LNHDA and CDR2 is SQIVND in the germline V gene (reference sequence). CDR3 length: 15 residues.

The chain links TRBV5-1 to TRBJ2-3; D might be TRBD1 (8 bases). Germline CDR1 reads SGHRS; CDR2 reads YFSETQ. This CDR3 region has 16 residues. Trimming pared 4 bases from V and 5 bases from J, leaving 20 bases between. The CDR3 loop is CASSRGAGGAEDTQYF. CDR3 nucleotide sequence: TGCGCCAGCAGCCGGGGGGCAGGGGGCGCCGAAGATACGCAGTATTTT.

V gene TRBV21-1 combines with J gene TRBJ2-1. TRBV21-1 is listed as a pseudogene. The CDR3 loop spans 16 amino acids. Written as DNA, the CDR3 is TGTGCCAGCAGCAAAGAGGAGGGACATTCCTACAATGAGCAGTTCTTC. It codes for CASSKEEGHSYNEQFF.

This clone was counted a single time. The gene calls are TRBV2 and TRBJ2-1; 7 nucleotides align to TRBD2. Germline V gives CDR1 SNHLY, CDR2 FYNNEI. Trimming cost V 2 bases and J 4 bases; bases outside gene matches: 8. There are 16 residues in the CDR3. The CDR3 region is CASSERWLAEYNEQFF. The CDR3, as DNA: TGTGCCAGCAGTGAAAGATGGCTAGCGGAGTACAATGAGCAGTTCTTC.

Concerning this clone: Other DNA sequences within the sample encode an identical CDR3. The rearrangement uses TRBV28 and TRBJ2-2; the D is unclear. There are 12 residues in the CDR3. Germline lookup yields CDR1 MDHEN and CDR2 SYDVKM. Between the trimmed V and J ends, which lost 5 bases and 2 bases, there was a span of 3 bases. The CDR3 is CASSLNTGELFF. CDR3 DNA: TGTGCCAGCAGTCTAAACACCGGGGAGCTGTTTTTT.

This chain connects TRBV19 to TRBJ2-5, with TRBD2 matching 12 bases. The germline V gene has CDR1 LNHDA and CDR2 SQIVND (reference sequence). Trimming cost V 0 bases and J 1 base; bases outside gene matches: 15. The CDR3 is 21 amino acids. In DNA form, the CDR3 reads TGTGCCAGTAGTATAGAAGGGGGACTAGCGGGCCTTACGGGGGCCCAAGAGACCCAGTACTTC. This translates into CASSIEGGLAGLTGAQETQYF.

This chain uses TRBV19 with TRBJ1-3, with TRBD1 matching 7 bases. CDR1 and CDR2 (germline): LNHDA, SQIVND (reference sequence). Trimming took 2 bases from V and 1 from J; bases not matched to a gene: 8. The CDR3 totals 17 residues. As DNA, the CDR3 is TGTGCCAGTAGTATACTAGAGGGGGCAGCGTCTGGAAACACCATATATTTT. Translated, it gives CASSILEGAASGNTIYF.

This chain links TRBV29-1 with TRBJ1-1; possible D gene TRBD1, 6 bases. In germline, CDR1 is SQVTM, CDR2 ANQGSEA. The length of the CDR3 is 11 residues. Trimming took 2 bases from V and 9 from J, leaving 10 bases between them. CDR3 amino acids: CSVESGAQAFF. CDR3 in DNA: TGCAGCGTTGAATCAGGGGCACAAGCTTTCTTT.

V usage is TRBV7-2 and J usage is TRBJ1-1; 7 positions agree with TRBD1. The J segment lost 8 bases and the V segment lost 3 bases, leaving 6 bases of the junction unmatched. Per the germline V gene, CDR1 is SGHTA and CDR2 is FQGNSA. The CDR3 loop spans 13 amino acids. The CDR3 loop is CASSFSGGREAFF. The CDR3 region has the DNA TGTGCCAGCAGCTTTTCAGGGGGTCGGGAAGCTTTCTTT.

This clone was seen only a few times. The chain combines TRBV19 with TRBJ2-7; TRBD2 matches at 7 bases. Germline V gene sequence: CDR1 LNHDA, CDR2 SQIVND (reference sequence). After removal of 5 bases from V and 8 bases from J, the junction contained 12 bases not matched to a gene. The CDR3 is 14 residues long. The CDR3 region has the DNA TGTGCCAGTAGTCCTGGCGGGAGAGGACGACAGCAGTACTTC. This gives the protein CASSPGGRGRQQYF.

This clone occurred a few times. V is TRBV4-1 and J is TRBJ2-5; maybe TRBD2 (6 bases). This CDR3 is built from 13 residues. Germline V CDR1 and CDR2: MGHRA, YSYEKL. Trimming shortened V by 4 bases and J by 4 bases, and 10 bases separated the two germline ends. The CDR3 loop is CASSLSAGETQYF. The DNA of the CDR3 is TGCGCCAGCAGCCTTTCAGCGGGAGAGACCCAGTACTTC.

The chain is built from TRBV7-6 and TRBJ2-3, with a possible D match to TRBD1 (5 bases). This CDR3 comprises 15 residues. V was clipped by 5 bases and J by 1 base, with 13 bases between them. The germline V gene has CDR1 SGHVS and CDR2 FNYEAQ. The DNA for the CDR3 is TGTGCCAGCAGCATCCGACAGTCTGGCACAGATACGCAGTATTTT. Protein: CASSIRQSGTDTQYF.

The rearrangement uses TRBV30 and TRBJ2-3, with unresolved D. The CDR3 extends over 13 amino acids. The V and J ends lost 0 bases and 1 base respectively, with 5 bases between them. CDR1 GTSNPN and CDR2 SVGIG come from the germline V gene (reference sequence). The CDR3 bases are TGTGCCTGGAGTGTACGGGGCACAGATACGCAGTATTTT. This translates into CAWSVRGTDTQYF.

The chain carries TRBV4-1 and TRBJ1-2; D not resolved. This CDR3 contains 18 residues. Trimming shortened V by 2 bases and J by 4 bases, and 23 bases separated the two germline ends. Germline CDR1 is MGHRA and CDR2 is YSYEKL. The CDR3, as DNA: TGCGCCAGCAGCCAATTGCCTAACGACGGAGCGGAAGTCTATGGCTACACCTTC. Protein: CASSQLPNDGAEVYGYTF.

The V and J genes are TRBV10-1 and TRBJ2-5, with D possibly TRBD1 on 6 matching bases. From germline, CDR1 is WNHNN and CDR2 SYGVQD (reference sequence). V lost 4 bases, J lost 4 bases, and 10 bases lay in between. The CDR3 contains 13 residues. The CDR3 nucleotides are TGCGCCAGCAGTGGACAGGTTGGAGAGACCCAGTACTTC. Protein product: CASSGQVGETQYF.